One and the same sample provided the 3 T cell receptor beta chains below, sequenced in a study of T cells after yellow fever vaccination. TCRdb independently ran MiXCR on the 5' RACE reads; one entry per CDR3 protein. The sample lists nearly 550,000 distinct CDR3 sequences, about 19% occurring once. Here the sequenced sample was PBMCs, taken 15 days after the yellow fever booster vaccination. The receptors stem from a man aged 30 to 45 who received the YFV17D yellow fever vaccine.

This chain connects TRBV15 to TRBJ2-1; D might be TRBD1 or TRBD2, each matching 5 bases. V lost 5 bases to trimming and J lost 2 bases, with 16 bases between them. Germline CDR1 is LNHNV and CDR2 is YYDKDF (reference sequence). This CDR3 has 16 amino acids. This CDR3 is CATSEGRDPTYNEQFF. In DNA form, the CDR3 reads TGTGCCACCAGCGAGGGCCGGGACCCGACCTACAATGAGCAGTTCTTC.

J is TRBJ2-2 and V is TRBV9; the match to TRBD2 covers 9 bases. The CDR3 consists of 18 residues. Germline lookup yields CDR1 SGDLS and CDR2 YYNGEE. The V segment lost 0 bases and the J segment 0 bases; nucleotides outside the gene matches: 6. CDR3 sequence reads: CASSVGVTSGANTGELFF. CDR3 nucleotides: TGTGCCAGCAGCGTAGGTGTGACTAGCGGAGCGAACACCGGGGAGCTGTTTTTT.

This clonotype appeared a few times. The chain couples TRBV12-3 or TRBV12-4 to TRBJ1-2; D remains unclear. Trimming removed 2 bases from V and 5 bases from J, with 12 bases in between. The CDR3 is 14 residues long. The CDR3, as DNA: TGTGCCAGCAGTTTAAACCCTTCCTTATATGGCTACACCTTC. It is translated as CASSLNPSLYGYTF.